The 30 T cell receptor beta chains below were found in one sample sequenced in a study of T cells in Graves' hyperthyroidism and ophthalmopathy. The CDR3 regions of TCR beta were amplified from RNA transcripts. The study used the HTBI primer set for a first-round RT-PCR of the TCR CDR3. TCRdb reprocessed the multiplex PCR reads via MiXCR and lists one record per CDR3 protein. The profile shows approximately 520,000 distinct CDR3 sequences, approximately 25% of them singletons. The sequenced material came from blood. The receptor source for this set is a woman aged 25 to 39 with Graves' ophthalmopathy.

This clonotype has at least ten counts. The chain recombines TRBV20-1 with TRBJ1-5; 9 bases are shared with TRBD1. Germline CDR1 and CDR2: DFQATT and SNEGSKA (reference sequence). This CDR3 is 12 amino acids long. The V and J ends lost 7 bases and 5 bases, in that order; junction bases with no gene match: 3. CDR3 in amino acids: CSVRTGDQPQHF. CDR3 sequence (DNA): TGCAGTGTTAGGACAGGGGATCAGCCCCAGCATTTT.

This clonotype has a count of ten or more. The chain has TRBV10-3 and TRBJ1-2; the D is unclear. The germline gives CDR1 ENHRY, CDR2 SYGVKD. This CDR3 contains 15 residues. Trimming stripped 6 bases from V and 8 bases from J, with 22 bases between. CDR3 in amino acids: CAISPPTMGRHGYTF. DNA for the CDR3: TGTGCCATCAGCCCCCCGACCATGGGGAGGCACGGCTACACCTTC.

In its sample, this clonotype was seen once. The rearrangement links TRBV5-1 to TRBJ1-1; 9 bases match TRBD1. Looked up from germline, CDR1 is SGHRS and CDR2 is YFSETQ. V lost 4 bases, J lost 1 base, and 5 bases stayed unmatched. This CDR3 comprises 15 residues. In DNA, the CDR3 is TGCGCCAGCAGCGGGACAGGGATAGAGAACACTGAAGCTTTCTTT. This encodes CASSGTGIENTEAFF.

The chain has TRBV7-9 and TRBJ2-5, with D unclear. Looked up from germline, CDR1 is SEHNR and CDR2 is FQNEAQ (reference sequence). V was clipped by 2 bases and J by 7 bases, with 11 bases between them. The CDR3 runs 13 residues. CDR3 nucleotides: TGTGCCAGCAGCTTAAATGCGAAAGGGACCCAGTACTTC. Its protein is CASSLNAKGTQYF. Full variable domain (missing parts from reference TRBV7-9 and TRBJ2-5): DTGVSQNPRHKITKRGQNVTFRCDPISEHNRLYWYRQTLGQGPEFLTYFQNEAQLEKSRLLSDRFSAERPKGSFSTLEIQRTEQGDSAMYLCASSLNAKGTQYFGPGTRLLVL.

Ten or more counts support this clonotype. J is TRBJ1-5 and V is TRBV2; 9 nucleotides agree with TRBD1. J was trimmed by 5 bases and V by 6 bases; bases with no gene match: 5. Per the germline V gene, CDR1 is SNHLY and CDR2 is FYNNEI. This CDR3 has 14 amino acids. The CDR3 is CASSLQGADQPQHF. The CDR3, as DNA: TGTGCCAGCAGCCTACAGGGGGCGGATCAGCCCCAGCATTTT.

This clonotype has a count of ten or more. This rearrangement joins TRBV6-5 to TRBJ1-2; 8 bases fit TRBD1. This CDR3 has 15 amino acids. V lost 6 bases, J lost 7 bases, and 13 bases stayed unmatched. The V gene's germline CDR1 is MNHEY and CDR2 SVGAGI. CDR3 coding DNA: TGTGCCAGCAGGCCATCGGACAGGGTTCATGGTGGCTACACCTTC. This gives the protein CASRPSDRVHGGYTF.

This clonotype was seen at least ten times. The CDR3 is CATSREVGAGTYEQYF. DNA of the CDR3: TGTGCCACCAGCAGAGAAGTCGGGGCTGGAACCTACGAGCAGTACTTC. The chain couples TRBV15 to TRBJ2-7, with D perhaps TRBD1 or TRBD2 (5 bases each). CDR1 is LNHNV and CDR2 is YYDKDF in the germline V gene (reference sequence). V lost 0 bases and J lost 2, with 14 bases in between. This CDR3 region has 16 residues.

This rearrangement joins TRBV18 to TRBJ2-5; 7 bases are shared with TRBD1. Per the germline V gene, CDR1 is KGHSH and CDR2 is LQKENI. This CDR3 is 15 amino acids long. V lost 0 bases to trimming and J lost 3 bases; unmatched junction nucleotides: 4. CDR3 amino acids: CASSPPTGLKETQYF. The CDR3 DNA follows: TGTGCCAGCTCACCACCGACAGGGCTTAAAGAGACCCAGTACTTC.

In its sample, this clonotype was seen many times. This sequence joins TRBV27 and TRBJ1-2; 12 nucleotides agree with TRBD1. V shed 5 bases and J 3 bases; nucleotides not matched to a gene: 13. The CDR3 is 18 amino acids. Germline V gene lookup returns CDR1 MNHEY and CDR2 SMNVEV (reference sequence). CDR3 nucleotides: TGTGCCAGCAGTCCCCTTCCGGGACAGGGGGCATTGGACTATGGCTACACCTTC. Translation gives CASSPLPGQGALDYGYTF.

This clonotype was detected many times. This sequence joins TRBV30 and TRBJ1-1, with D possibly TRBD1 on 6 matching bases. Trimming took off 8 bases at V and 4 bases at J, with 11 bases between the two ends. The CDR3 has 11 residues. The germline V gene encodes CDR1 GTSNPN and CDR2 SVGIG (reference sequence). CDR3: CAGHRVTEAFF. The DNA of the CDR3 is TGTGCCGGTCACAGGGTCACTGAAGCTTTCTTT.

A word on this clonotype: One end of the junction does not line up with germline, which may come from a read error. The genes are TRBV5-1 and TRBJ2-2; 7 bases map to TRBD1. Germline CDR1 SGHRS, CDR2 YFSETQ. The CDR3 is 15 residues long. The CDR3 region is CASSLGQANTGELCF. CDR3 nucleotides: TGCGCCAGCAGCTTAGGACAGGCGAACACCGGGGAGCTGTGTTTT.

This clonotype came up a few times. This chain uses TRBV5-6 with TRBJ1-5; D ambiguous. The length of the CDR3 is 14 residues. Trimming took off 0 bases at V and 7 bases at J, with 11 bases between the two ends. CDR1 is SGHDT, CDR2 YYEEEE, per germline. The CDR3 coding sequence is TGTGCCAGCAGCTTGGCAGCCACGGCACAGCCCCAGCATTTT. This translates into CASSLAATAQPQHF.

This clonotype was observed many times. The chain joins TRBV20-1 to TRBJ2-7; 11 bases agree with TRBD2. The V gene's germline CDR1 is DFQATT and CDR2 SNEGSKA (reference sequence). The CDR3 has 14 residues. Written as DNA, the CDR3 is TGCAGGGGGAGTAGCGGGGGGGACTCCTACGAGCAGTACTTC. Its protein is CRGSSGGDSYEQYF.

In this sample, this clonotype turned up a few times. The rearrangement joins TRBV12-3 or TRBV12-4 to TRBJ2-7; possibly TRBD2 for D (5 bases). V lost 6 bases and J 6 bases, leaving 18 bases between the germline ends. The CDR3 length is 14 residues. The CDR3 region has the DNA TGTGCCAGCAGGATGGGTAGCGTAGGGAGCGAGCAGTACTTC. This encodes CASRMGSVGSEQYF.

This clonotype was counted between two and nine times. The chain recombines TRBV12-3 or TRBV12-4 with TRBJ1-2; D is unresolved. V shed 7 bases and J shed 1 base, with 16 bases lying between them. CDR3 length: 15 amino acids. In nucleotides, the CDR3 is TGTGCCAGCACGTACTCATCGGTGGGTAACTATGGCTACACCTTC. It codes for CASTYSSVGNYGYTF.

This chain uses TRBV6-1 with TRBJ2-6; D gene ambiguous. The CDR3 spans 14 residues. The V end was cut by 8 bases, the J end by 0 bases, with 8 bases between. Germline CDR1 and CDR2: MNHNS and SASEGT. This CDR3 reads CASGESSGANVLTF. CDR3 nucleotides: TGTGCCAGCGGCGAGAGCTCTGGGGCCAACGTCCTGACTTTC.

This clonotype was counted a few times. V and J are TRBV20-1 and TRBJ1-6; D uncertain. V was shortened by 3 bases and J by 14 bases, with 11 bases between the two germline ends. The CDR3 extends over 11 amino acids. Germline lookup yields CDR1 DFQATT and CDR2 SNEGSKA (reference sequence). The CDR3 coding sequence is TGCAGTGCTAGGAGTCCACGGACCCTCCACTTT. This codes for CSARSPRTLHF.

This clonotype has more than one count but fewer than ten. DNA for the CDR3: TGTGCCAGCAAGGGTCGCCGGGACAACTCCTACGAGCAGTACTTC. Translation gives CASKGRRDNSYEQYF. The chain couples TRBV27 to TRBJ2-7; weak D call: TRBD1 (6 bases). Germline V gene data show CDR1 as MNHEY and CDR2 as SMNVEV (reference sequence). The CDR3 is made up of 15 amino acids. Trimming cost V 7 bases and J 0 bases, with 16 bases left between them.

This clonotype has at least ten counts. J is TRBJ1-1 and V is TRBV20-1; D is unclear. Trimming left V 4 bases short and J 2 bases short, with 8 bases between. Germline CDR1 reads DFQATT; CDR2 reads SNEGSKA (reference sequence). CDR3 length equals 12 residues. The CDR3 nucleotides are TGCAGTGCTAAGGGAGGTAACACTGAAGCTTTCTTT. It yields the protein CSAKGGNTEAFF.

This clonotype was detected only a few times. CDR3 nucleotide sequence: TGTGCCTGGAGTGTACACAGGGACGCGGGCGAGCAGTACTTC. It specifies CAWSVHRDAGEQYF. The chain joins TRBV30 to TRBJ2-7; possible D gene TRBD1, 6 bases. The CDR3 spans 14 residues. Germline V gives CDR1 GTSNPN, CDR2 SVGIG (reference sequence). The V end lost 0 bases, the J end lost 6 bases, and 15 bases lay between the germline ends.

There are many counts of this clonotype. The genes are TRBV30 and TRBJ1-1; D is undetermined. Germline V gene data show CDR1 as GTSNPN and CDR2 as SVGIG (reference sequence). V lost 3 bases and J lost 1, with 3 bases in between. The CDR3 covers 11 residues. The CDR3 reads CAWRTNTEAFF. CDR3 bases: TGTGCCTGGAGGACGAACACTGAAGCTTTCTTT.

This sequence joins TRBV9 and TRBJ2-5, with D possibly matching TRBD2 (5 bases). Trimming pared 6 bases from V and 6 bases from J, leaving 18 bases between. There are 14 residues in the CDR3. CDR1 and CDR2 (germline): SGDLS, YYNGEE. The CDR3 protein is CASTRGQIDKTQYF. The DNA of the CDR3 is TGTGCCAGCACCCGAGGGCAGATAGACAAGACCCAGTACTTC. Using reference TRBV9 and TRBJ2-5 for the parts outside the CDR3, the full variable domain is DSGVTQTPKHLITATGQRVTLRCSPRSGDLSVYWYQQSLDQGLQFLIQYYNGEERAKGNILERFSAQQFPDLHSELNLSSLELGDSALYFCASTRGQIDKTQYFGPGTRLLVL.

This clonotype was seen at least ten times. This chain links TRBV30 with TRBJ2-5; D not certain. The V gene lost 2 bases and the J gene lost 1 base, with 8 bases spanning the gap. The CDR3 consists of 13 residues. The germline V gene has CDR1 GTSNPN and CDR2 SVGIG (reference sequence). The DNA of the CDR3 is TGTGCCTGGAGTAAGCAGGCCCAAGAGACCCAGTACTTC. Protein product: CAWSKQAQETQYF.

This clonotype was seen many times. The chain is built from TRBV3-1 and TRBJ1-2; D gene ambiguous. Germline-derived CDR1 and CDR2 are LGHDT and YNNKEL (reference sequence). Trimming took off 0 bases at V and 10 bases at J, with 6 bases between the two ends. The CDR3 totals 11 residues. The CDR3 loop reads CASSQDNAYTF. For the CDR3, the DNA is TGTGCCAGCAGCCAAGATAACGCCTACACCTTC.

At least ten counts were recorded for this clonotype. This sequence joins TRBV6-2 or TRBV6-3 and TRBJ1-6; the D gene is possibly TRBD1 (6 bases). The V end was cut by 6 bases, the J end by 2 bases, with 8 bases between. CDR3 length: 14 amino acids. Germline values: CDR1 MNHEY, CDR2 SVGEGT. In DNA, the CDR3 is TGTGCCAGCAGAAGACAGGCCTATAATTCACCCCTCCACTTT. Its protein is CASRRQAYNSPLHF.

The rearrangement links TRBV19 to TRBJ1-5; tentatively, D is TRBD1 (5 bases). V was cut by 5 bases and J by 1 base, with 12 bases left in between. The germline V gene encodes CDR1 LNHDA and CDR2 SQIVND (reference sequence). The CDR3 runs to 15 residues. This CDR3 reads CASSPGLLSNQPQHF. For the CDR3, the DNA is TGTGCCAGTAGTCCGGGACTGTTGAGCAATCAGCCCCAGCATTTT.

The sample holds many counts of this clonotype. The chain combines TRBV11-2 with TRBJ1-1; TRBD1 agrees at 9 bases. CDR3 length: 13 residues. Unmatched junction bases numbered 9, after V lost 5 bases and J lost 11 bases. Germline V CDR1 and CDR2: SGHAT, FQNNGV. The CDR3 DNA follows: TGTGCCAGCAGCAGCCGGGACAGGGTAGGGGCTTTCTTT. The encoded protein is CASSSRDRVGAFF.

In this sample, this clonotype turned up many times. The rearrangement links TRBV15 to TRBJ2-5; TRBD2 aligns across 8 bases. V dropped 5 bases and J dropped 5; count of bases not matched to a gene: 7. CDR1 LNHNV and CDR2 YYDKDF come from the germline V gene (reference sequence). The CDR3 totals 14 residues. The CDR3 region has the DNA TGTGCCACCAGCCTCTCTAGCGGGTGGGAGACCCAGTACTTC. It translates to CATSLSSGWETQYF.

CDR3 in amino acids: CASRDSGKGTEAFF. As DNA, the CDR3 is TGTGCCAGCAGGGACAGTGGGAAGGGCACTGAAGCTTTCTTT. The chain links TRBV6-4 to TRBJ1-1; a possible D gene is TRBD1 (6 bases). V lost 6 bases and J lost 4, with 15 bases in between. The germline V gene has CDR1 MRHNA and CDR2 SNTAGT. The CDR3 totals 14 residues.

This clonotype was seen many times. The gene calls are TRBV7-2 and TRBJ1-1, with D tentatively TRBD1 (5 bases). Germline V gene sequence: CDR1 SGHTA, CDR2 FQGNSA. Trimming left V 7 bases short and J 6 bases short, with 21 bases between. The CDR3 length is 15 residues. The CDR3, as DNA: TGTGCCAGCACCCGAAGGTTGGGGGTCAACGCTGAAGCTTTCTTT. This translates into CASTRRLGVNAEAFF.